The clone carrying this T cell receptor beta chain was picked up a small number of times. The antigen remains undetermined. This entry belongs to a study of T cells after yellow fever vaccination. The study, taken as a whole, reports: A weaker secondary response peaked on day 5, the primary on day 15.

CDR3 length equals 15 residues. V was clipped by 5 bases and J by 2 bases; unmatched bases: 7. TCRdb ran MiXCR on the 5' RACE reads and lists one entry per CDR3 protein. The table has a few hundred thousand distinct CDR3 sequences, around 7% seen once. The rearrangement links TRBV12-3 or TRBV12-4 to TRBJ2-7; 9 bases match TRBD1. Sequenced material: CD4+ T cells sorted from PBMCs, taken 15 days after the yellow fever booster vaccination. This TCR derives from a man aged 30 to 39 who received the YFV17D yellow fever vaccine. The CDR3 is CASSPGQGFTYEQYF. CDR3 in DNA: TGTGCCAGCAGTCCTGGACAGGGGTTCACCTACGAGCAGTACTTC.